These 19 T cell receptor beta chains came from one sample sequenced in a study of cytomegalovirus exposure and HLA in healthy donors. 13 Jbeta primers and 60 Vbeta primers were used for the PCR. The repertoire was sequenced with immunoSEQ multiplex PCR; TCRdb's copy has only in-frame clones and lacks some. Of about 76,000 clones in the sample, more than 65% were seen once. The sequenced sample was PBMCs. The receptor source for this set is a male donor in good health and CMV-seropositive.

The chain uses TRBV11-1 and TRBJ2-3; TRBD2 aligns across 9 bases. Per germline, CDR1 SGHAT and CDR2 FQDESV (reference sequence). Germline trimming cut 4 bases from V and 7 bases from J; bases unmatched to any gene: 12. The CDR3 has 16 amino acids. The CDR3 reads CASSSTLSGGFNTQYF. CDR3 in DNA: TGTGCCAGCAGCTCCACCCTCAGCGGGGGGTTTAATACGCAGTATTTT.

J is TRBJ2-7 and V is TRBV7-2, with TRBD2 matching over 8 bases. The CDR3 is 15 residues long. Germline trimming cut 3 bases from V and 3 bases from J; bases unmatched to any gene: 7. The V gene's germline CDR1 is SGHTA and CDR2 FQGNSA. CDR3 sequence: CASSLGGLASYEQYF. The CDR3 DNA reads TGTGCCAGCAGCTTGGGAGGACTAGCCAGCTACGAGCAGTACTTC.

This rearrangement joins TRBV30 to TRBJ2-3; D remains unclear. V was pared by 2 bases and J by 5 bases, with 8 bases between. This CDR3 has 12 residues. CDR1 GTSNPN and CDR2 SVGIG come from the germline V gene (reference sequence). CDR3: CAWSPLKDTQYF. As DNA, the CDR3 is TGTGCCTGGAGTCCCCTTAAAGATACGCAGTATTTT. The full variable domain, rest sourced from reference TRBV30 and TRBJ2-3, is SQTIHQWPATLVQPVGSPLSLECTVEGTSNPNLYWYRQAAGRGLQLLFYSVGIGQISSEVPQNLSASRPQDRQFILSSKKLLLSDSGFYLCAWSPLKDTQYFGPGTRLTVL.

This clone was observed a handful of times. The J gene is TRBJ1-2, the V gene TRBV4-1; D unclear. Per germline, CDR1 MGHRA and CDR2 YSYEKL. V gave up 0 bases and J gave up 0 bases, with 5 bases separating them. CDR3 length: 14 residues. The CDR3, as DNA: TGCGCCAGCAGCCAAGAGTCGGCTAACTATGGCTACACCTTC. It encodes CASSQESANYGYTF.

The V and J genes are TRBV7-9 and TRBJ2-7; D unclear. Germline lookup yields CDR1 SEHNR and CDR2 FQNEAQ (reference sequence). Trimming removed 4 bases at V and 4 bases at J, with 5 bases between. The CDR3 has 11 amino acids. The CDR3 region is CASSSVYEQYF. In nucleotides, the CDR3 is TGTGCCAGCAGCTCCGTATACGAGCAGTACTTC.

The chain uses TRBV18 and TRBJ1-5; D remains unclear. Trimming took off 10 bases at V and 0 bases at J, with 10 bases between the two ends. The CDR3 has 13 amino acids. CDR1 and CDR2 from the germline V gene are KGHSH and LQKENI. The CDR3 sequence is CATSRASNQPQHF. The CDR3 DNA reads TGTGCCACCTCGAGGGCTAGCAATCAGCCCCAGCATTTT. The full variable domain, rest sourced from reference TRBV18 and TRBJ1-5, is NAGVMQNPRHLVRRRGQEARLRCSPMKGHSHVYWYRQLPEEGLKFMVYLQKENIIDESGMPKERFSAEFPKEGPSILRIQQVVRGDSAAYFCATSRASNQPQHFGDGTRLSIL.

The chain couples TRBV11-2 to TRBJ1-5; 9 nucleotides agree with TRBD1. Germline loops: CDR1 SGHAT, CDR2 FQNNGV. The junction had 2 bases not matched to a gene; V was cut back by 5 bases and J by 3 bases. CDR3 length: 14 residues. CDR3 sequence reads: CASSGTGNNQPQHF. The CDR3 DNA is TGTGCCAGCAGCGGGACAGGGAACAATCAGCCCCAGCATTTT.

There are a few counts of this clone. The chain has TRBV7-9 and TRBJ2-3; the D is unclear. Germline values: CDR1 SEHNR, CDR2 FQNEAQ (reference sequence). Deletions cut 1 base from V and 2 bases from J, with 7 bases between. The CDR3 is made up of 14 amino acids. CDR3 amino acids: CASSLVTVTDTQYF. CDR3 DNA sequence: TGTGCCAGCAGCTTAGTAACGGTCACAGATACGCAGTATTTT.

This clone appeared once. The J gene is TRBJ2-5, the V gene TRBV18; D remains unclear. Trimming pared 3 bases from V and 2 bases from J, leaving 7 bases between. CDR1 KGHSH and CDR2 LQKENI come from the germline V gene. This CDR3 is built from 13 residues. The CDR3 loop reads CASSPPSQETQYF. In DNA form, the CDR3 reads TGTGCCAGCTCACCCCCGAGTCAAGAGACCCAGTACTTC.

This CDR3 reads CASRVAGGRGNEQFF. The CDR3 coding sequence is TGCGCCAGCAGGGTAGCGGGGGGGCGTGGTAATGAGCAGTTCTTC. The rearrangement uses TRBV10-2 and TRBJ2-1, with 11 bases matching TRBD2. J gave up 7 bases and V 6 bases, and 8 bases lay outside the gene matches. The CDR3 runs to 15 residues. Germline V CDR1 and CDR2: WSHSY, SAAADI.

V is TRBV7-8 and J is TRBJ2-5; D not resolved. The CDR3 extends over 12 amino acids. The ends were cut back, 2 bases at V and 5 bases at J, with 6 bases in the middle. CDR1 SGHVS and CDR2 FQNEAQ come from the germline V gene. The CDR3 region is CASSLSSETQYF. Written as DNA, the CDR3 is TGTGCCAGCAGCTTAAGCTCCGAGACCCAGTACTTC. Looking up the rest from reference TRBV7-8 and TRBJ2-5 gives the full variable domain: GAGVSQSPRYKVAKRGQDVALRCDPISGHVSLFWYQQALGQGPEFLTYFQNEAQLDKSGLPSDRFFAERPEGSVSTLKIQRTQQEDSAVYLCASSLSSETQYFGPGTRLLVL.

This clone turned up a few times. This CDR3 is CASRRGLVDEQYF. Here the CDR3 DNA reads TGTGCCAGCAGGAGGGGACTAGTCGACGAGCAGTACTTC. The V gene is TRBV6-5, the J gene TRBJ2-5, with 8 bases aligning to TRBD2. The tail of the sequence fits TRBJ2-7 better, so the J call may be wrong. CDR1 and CDR2 (germline): MNHEY, SVGAGI. This CDR3 has 13 residues.

The gene calls are TRBV2 and TRBJ2-3, with 7 positions matching TRBD1. The junction had 7 bases not matched to a gene; V was cut back by 0 bases and J by 1 base. CDR1 SNHLY and CDR2 FYNNEI come from the germline V gene. The CDR3 length is 17 residues. CDR3 sequence: CASSEATGAVGTDTQYF. In DNA form, the CDR3 reads TGTGCCAGCAGTGAAGCCACAGGGGCGGTAGGCACAGATACGCAGTATTTT.

The chain joins TRBV30 to TRBJ2-7; D uncertain. The ends were cut back, 0 bases at V and 3 bases at J, with 12 bases in the middle. The germline V gene has CDR1 GTSNPN and CDR2 SVGIG (reference sequence). The CDR3 covers 14 residues. Written as DNA, the CDR3 is TGTGCCTGGAGTGTACCTTCTATGAGCTACGAGCAGTACTTC. Its protein is CAWSVPSMSYEQYF.

The CDR3 region has the DNA TGTGCCAGCAGCGCCCGGACTAGCGGGACTTACGAGCAGTACTTC. Its protein product is CASSARTSGTYEQYF. This sequence joins TRBV9 and TRBJ2-7; 12 bases are shared with TRBD2. CDR3 length: 15 amino acids. The V segment lost 3 bases and the J segment 4 bases; nucleotides outside the gene matches: 5. Looked up from germline, CDR1 is SGDLS and CDR2 is YYNGEE.

CDR3 coding DNA: TGTGCCAGCTCACCACCGGGCGGGTACCAAGAGACCCAGTACTTC. Amino acids: CASSPPGGYQETQYF. The chain has TRBV18 and TRBJ2-5; D is possibly TRBD2 (5 bases). The V end lost 0 bases, the J end lost 0 bases, and 8 bases lay between the germline ends. The CDR3 spans 15 residues. Germline CDR1 and CDR2: KGHSH and LQKENI.

This clone has just a few counts. V gene TRBV13 combines with J gene TRBJ2-1; 7 bases are shared with TRBD2. Looked up from germline, CDR1 is PRHDT and CDR2 is FYEKMQ (reference sequence). CDR3 length: 13 residues. V was clipped by 6 bases and J by 5 bases; unmatched bases: 4. The CDR3 DNA reads TGTGCCAGCAGTCTAGCGGTGAACAATGAGCAGTTCTTC. Its translation: CASSLAVNNEQFF. Complete variable domain (other parts from reference TRBV13 and TRBJ2-1): AAGVIQSPRHLIKEKRETATLKCYPIPRHDTVYWYQQGPGQDPQFLISFYEKMQSDKGSIPDRFSAQQFSDYHSELNMSSLELGDSALYFCASSLAVNNEQFFGPGTRLTVL.

The chain combines TRBV11-2 with TRBJ2-7, with 11 bases identical to TRBD2. Germline V gives CDR1 SGHAT, CDR2 FQNNGV. The trim removed 5 bases at V and 6 bases at J, leaving 6 bases unmatched. This CDR3 is built from 14 residues. CDR3 protein: CASSPTSGSSEQYF. CDR3 DNA: TGTGCCAGCAGCCCCACTAGCGGGAGTAGCGAGCAGTACTTC.

The J gene is TRBJ2-1, the V gene TRBV30; TRBD2 matches 10 bases. CDR3 length: 18 amino acids. Germline V lookup: CDR1 GTSNPN, CDR2 SVGIG (reference sequence). Trimming took 1 base from V and 3 from J; bases not matched to a gene: 12. The chain's CDR3 is CAWSAGLAETGNYNEQFF. The CDR3 region has the DNA TGTGCCTGGAGTGCCGGACTAGCGGAGACGGGAAACTACAATGAGCAGTTCTTC.